This T cell receptor beta chain was sequenced in a study of blood T cell repertoires in COVID-19. About the research overall: Sources were T cells, B-cell-depleted T cells, or PBMCs; the material itself was cDNA or gDNA.

This CDR3 spans 14 amino acids. Deletions cut 3 bases from V and 0 bases from J, with 8 bases between. Germline assignment: CDR1 LNHDA and CDR2 SQIVND (reference sequence). The table came from immunoSEQ multiplex PCR; TCRdb's copy has only in-frame clones and leaves some out. Altogether 20,000 to 25,000 clones are present, 65% to 90% being singletons, with the ten largest covering 48%. The clonotype was recovered from a man between 65 and 85 years old with acute or convalescent COVID-19. Sequencing was carried out using peripheral blood. J is TRBJ1-1 and V is TRBV19; D uncertain. The CDR3 sequence: CASSILGLNTEAFF. The CDR3 coding sequence is TGTGCCAGTAGTATCCTTGGCCTGAACACTGAAGCTTTCTTT. The whole variable domain, remainder taken from reference TRBV19 and TRBJ1-1, is DGGITQSPKYLFRKEGQNVTLSCEQNLNHDAMYWYRQDPGQGLRLIYYSQIVNDFQKGDIAEGYSVSREKKESFPLTVTSAQKNPTAFYLCASSILGLNTEAFFGQGTRLTVV.